Given below is one T cell receptor beta chain in context. Its antigen remains unidentified. The data are from a study of CD4 T cells in relation to SARS-CoV-2 and coronaviruses. About the study: PBMCs were cultured with antigen for less than twelve days before TCR beta sequencing. Negative control cultures got HIV-1 Nef peptides or no peptide.

Assay used: immunoSEQ multiplex PCR; TCRdb lists only in-frame clones, some missing. The sample contains under 25,000 clones, roughly 80% of which appear only once. Trimming pared 3 bases from V and 5 bases from J, leaving 7 bases between. The CDR3 covers 12 residues. The unexposed donors gave CD4+ T cells in about 2011-2018, prior to COVID-19. Isolation of CD4+ T cells took place after approximately 10 days in culture. The sample taken for sequencing was CD4+ T cells from PBMCs, cultured in vitro. This receptor was obtained from a human donor in good health. V usage is TRBV12-3 or TRBV12-4 and J usage is TRBJ1-1, with D unclear. The CDR3 loop is CASSFAVTEAFF. DNA of the CDR3: TGTGCCAGCAGTTTTGCGGTAACTGAAGCTTTCTTT.